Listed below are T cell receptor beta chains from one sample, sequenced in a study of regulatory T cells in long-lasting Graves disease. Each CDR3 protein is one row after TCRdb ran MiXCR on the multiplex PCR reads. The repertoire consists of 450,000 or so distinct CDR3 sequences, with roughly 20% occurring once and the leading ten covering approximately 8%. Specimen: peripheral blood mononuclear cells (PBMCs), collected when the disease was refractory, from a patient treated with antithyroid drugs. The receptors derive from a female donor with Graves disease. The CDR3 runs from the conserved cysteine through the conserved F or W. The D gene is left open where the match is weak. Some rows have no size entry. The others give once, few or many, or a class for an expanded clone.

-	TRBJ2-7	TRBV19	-	TGTGCCAGTAGTTTGGGACTCCCCCCGGATGAGCAGTACTTC	CASSLGLPPDEQYF
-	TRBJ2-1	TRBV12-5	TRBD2	TGTGCTAGTGGTTTGGACCTAGCGGACAATGAGCAGTTCTTC	CASGLDLADNEQFF
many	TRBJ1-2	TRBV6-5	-	TGTGCCAGCAGTTACACGGGGGCCGATGGCTACACCTTC	CASSYTGADGYTF
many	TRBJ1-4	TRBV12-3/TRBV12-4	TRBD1	TGTGCCAGCAGCCCGACAGGGGAAGTTAATAGACTGTTTTTT	CASSPTGEVNRLFF
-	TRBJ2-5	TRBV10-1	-	TGCGCCAGCAGTGGGGACGGTGAAGAGACCCAGTACTTC	CASSGDGEETQYF
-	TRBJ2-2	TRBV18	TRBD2	TGTGCCAGCTCACCACCGTGGTCGGGGGGGACGAACACCGGGGAGCTGTTTTTT	CASSPPWSGGTNTGELFF
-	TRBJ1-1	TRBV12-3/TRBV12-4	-	TGTGCCAGCAGTGATACAGTGAGGGGTAAATTGGCTTTCTTT	CASSDTVRGKLAFF
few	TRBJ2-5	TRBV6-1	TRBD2	TGTGCCACCAAACTAGCGGGAGTAGAGACCCAGTACTTC	CATKLAGVETQYF
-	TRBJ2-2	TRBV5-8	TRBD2	TGTGCCAGCAGCTCGGGACTAGCGGGTAACACCGGGGAGCTGTTTTTT	CASSSGLAGNTGELFF
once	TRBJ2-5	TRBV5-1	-	TGCGCCAGCAGCTTTAGGGGTGACGAGACCCAGTACTTC	CASSFRGDETQYF
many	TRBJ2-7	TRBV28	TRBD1	TGTGCCAGCAGTCTTCCTCGACAGGGGGGTGAGCAGTACTTC	CASSLPRQGGEQYF
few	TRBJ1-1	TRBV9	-	TGTGCCAGCAGCGCAGGGTTTTTCACTGAAGCTTTCTTT	CASSAGFFTEAFF
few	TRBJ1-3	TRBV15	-	TGTGCCACCAGCAGAGGCGGCTCTGGAAACACCATATATTTT	CATSRGGSGNTIYF
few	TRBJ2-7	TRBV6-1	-	TGTGCCAGCAGCCAAGTCGGGCGCGAGCAGTACTTC	CASSQVGREQYF
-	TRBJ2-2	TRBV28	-	TGTGCCAGCAGGGCGCAGGGGTTGGCCGGGGAGCTGTTTTTT	CASRAQGLAGELFF
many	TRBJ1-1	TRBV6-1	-	TGTGCCAGCATTTCCCAAGGGACACTTGAAGCTTTCTTT	CASISQGTLEAFF
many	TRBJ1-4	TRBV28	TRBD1	TGTGCCAGCAGCCACCGGGACAGGGGGTTAAGTGAAAAACTGTTTTTT	CASSHRDRGLSEKLFF
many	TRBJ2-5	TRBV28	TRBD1	TGTGCCAGCAGTTTTGGGACAGGGGCAGAGACCCAGTACTTC	CASSFGTGAETQYF